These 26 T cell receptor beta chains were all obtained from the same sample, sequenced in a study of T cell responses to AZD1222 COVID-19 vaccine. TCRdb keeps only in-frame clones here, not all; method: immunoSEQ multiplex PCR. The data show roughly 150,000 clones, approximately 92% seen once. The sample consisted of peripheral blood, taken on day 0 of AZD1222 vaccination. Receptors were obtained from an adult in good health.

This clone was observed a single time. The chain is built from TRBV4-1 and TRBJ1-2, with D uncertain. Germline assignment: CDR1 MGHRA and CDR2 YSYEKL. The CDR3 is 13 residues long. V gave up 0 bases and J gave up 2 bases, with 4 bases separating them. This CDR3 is CASSQDLNYGYTF. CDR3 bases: TGCGCCAGCAGCCAAGACTTAAACTATGGCTACACCTTC.

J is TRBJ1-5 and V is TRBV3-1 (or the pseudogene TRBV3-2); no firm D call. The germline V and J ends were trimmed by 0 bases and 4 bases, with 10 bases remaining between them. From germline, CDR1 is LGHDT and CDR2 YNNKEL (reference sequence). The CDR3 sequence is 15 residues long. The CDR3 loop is CASSQDLTVNQPQHF. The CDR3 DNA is TGTGCCAGCAGCCAAGATCTCACAGTAAATCAGCCCCAGCATTTT.

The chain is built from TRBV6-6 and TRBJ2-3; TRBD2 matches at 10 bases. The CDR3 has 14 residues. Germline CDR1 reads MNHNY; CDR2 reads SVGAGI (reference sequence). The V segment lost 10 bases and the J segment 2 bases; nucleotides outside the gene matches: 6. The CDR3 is CAIKRGGDTDTQYF. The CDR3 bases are TGTGCCATCAAGCGGGGGGGTGACACAGATACGCAGTATTTT.

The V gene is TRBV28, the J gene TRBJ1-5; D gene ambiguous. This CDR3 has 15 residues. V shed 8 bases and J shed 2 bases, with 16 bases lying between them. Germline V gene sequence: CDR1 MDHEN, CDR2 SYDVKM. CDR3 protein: CASLRASPGNQPQHF. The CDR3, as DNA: TGTGCCAGCCTCCGGGCCAGCCCGGGCAATCAGCCCCAGCATTTT.

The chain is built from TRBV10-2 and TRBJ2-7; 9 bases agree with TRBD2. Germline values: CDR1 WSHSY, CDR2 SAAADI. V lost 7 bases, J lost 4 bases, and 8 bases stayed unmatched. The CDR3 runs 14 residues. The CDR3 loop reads CASTFAGGSYEQYF. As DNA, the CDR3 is TGCGCCAGCACATTCGCGGGAGGGTCTTACGAGCAGTACTTC.

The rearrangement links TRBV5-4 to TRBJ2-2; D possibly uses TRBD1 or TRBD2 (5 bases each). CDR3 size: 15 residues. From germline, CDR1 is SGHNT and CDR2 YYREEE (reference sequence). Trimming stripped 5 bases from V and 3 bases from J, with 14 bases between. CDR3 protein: CASRLRGTYTGELFF. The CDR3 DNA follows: TGTGCCAGCAGACTGAGAGGGACGTACACCGGGGAGCTGTTTTTT.

This CDR3 reads CASRLVLGDSNQPQHF. The CDR3 DNA follows: TGTGCAAGTCGCTTAGTGTTAGGGGATAGCAATCAGCCCCAGCATTTT. This chain connects TRBV12-2 to TRBJ1-5; TRBD1 is the table's D call and was not checked against the DNA. TRBV12-2 counts as a pseudogene. This CDR3 has 16 amino acids.

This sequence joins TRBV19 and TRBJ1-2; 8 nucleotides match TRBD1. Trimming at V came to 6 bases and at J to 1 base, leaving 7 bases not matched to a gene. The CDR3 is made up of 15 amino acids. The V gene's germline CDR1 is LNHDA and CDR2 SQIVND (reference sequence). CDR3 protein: CASSPGQGHNYGYTF. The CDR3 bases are TGTGCCAGTAGCCCCGGACAGGGTCATAACTATGGCTACACCTTC. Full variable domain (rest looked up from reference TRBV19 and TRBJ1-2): DGGITQSPKYLFRKEGQNVTLSCEQNLNHDAMYWYRQDPGQGLRLIYYSQIVNDFQKGDIAEGYSVSREKKESFPLTVTSAQKNPTAFYLCASSPGQGHNYGYTFGSGTRLTVV.

This chain's CDR3 is CASSEGGTGLDEQYF. CDR3 sequence (DNA): TGTGCCAGCAGTGAAGGTGGGACAGGGCTCGACGAGCAGTACTTC. The chain couples TRBV6-1 to TRBJ2-7; 9 positions match TRBD1. V lost 1 base to trimming and J lost 5 bases; unmatched junction nucleotides: 6. The CDR3 has 15 residues. CDR1 MNHNS and CDR2 SASEGT come from the germline V gene.

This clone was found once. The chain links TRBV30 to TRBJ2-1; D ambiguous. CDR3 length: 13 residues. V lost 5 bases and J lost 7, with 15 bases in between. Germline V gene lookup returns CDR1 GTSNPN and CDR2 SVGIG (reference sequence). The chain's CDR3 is CAWEALNGNEQFF. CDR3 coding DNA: TGTGCCTGGGAGGCATTAAACGGGAATGAGCAGTTCTTC. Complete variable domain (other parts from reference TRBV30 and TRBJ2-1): SQTIHQWPATLVQPVGSPLSLECTVEGTSNPNLYWYRQAAGRGLQLLFYSVGIGQISSEVPQNLSASRPQDRQFILSSKKLLLSDSGFYLCAWEALNGNEQFFGPGTRLTVL.

CDR3 DNA sequence: TGCGCCAGCAGCCAAGCTCCGGGACAGGGTGTTAATTCACCCCTCCACTTT. Its translation is CASSQAPGQGVNSPLHF. This chain connects TRBV4-1 to TRBJ1-6; 9 nucleotides agree with TRBD1. The ends lost 1 base at V and 6 bases at J; junction bases unmatched: 7. This CDR3 has 17 amino acids. CDR1 is MGHRA, CDR2 YSYEKL, per germline.

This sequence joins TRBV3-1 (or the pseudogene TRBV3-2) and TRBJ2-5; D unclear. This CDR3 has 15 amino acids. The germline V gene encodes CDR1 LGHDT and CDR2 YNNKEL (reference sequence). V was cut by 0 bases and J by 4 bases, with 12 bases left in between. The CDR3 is CASSQDRAGGETQYF. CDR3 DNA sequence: TGTGCCAGCAGCCAAGATAGGGCCGGTGGAGAGACCCAGTACTTC.

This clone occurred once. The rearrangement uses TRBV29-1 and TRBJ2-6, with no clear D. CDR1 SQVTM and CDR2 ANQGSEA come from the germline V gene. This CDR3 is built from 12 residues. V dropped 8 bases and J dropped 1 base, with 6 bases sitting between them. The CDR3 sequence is CSISSGANVLTF. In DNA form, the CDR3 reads TGCAGCATATCATCTGGGGCCAACGTCCTGACTTTC.

The CDR3 DNA reads as TGTGCCAGCAGCAGGGCGGGAGATTGGGACAATGAGCAGTTCTTC. This sequence encodes CASSRAGDWDNEQFF. This chain joins TRBV7-2 and TRBJ2-1; 7 bases map to TRBD2. This CDR3 spans 15 amino acids. Germline V gene lookup returns CDR1 SGHTA and CDR2 FQGNSA. After removal of 5 bases from V and 5 bases from J, the junction contained 9 bases not matched to a gene.

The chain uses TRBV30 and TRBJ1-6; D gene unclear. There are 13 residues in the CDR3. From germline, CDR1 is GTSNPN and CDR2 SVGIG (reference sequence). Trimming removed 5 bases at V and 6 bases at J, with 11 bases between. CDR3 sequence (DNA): TGTGCCTGGGGGATCGTCTCTAATTCACCCCTCCACTTT. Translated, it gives CAWGIVSNSPLHF.

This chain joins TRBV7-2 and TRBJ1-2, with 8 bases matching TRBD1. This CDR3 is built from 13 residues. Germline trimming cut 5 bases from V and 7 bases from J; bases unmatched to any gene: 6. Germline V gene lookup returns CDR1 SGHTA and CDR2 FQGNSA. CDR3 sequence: CASSPGTGRGYTF. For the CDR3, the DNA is TGTGCCAGCAGCCCAGGGACAGGACGTGGCTACACCTTC.

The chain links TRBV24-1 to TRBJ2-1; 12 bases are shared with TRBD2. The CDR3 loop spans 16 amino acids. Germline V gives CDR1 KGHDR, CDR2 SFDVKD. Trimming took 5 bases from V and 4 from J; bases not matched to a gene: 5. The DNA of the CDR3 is TGTGCCACCAGTGGGACTAGCGGGGACAAGTACAATGAGCAGTTCTTC. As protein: CATSGTSGDKYNEQFF.

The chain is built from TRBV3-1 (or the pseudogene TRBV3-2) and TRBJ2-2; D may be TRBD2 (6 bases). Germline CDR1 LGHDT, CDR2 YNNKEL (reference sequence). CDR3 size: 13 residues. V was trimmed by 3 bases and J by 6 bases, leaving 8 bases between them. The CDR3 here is CASSQDYPGELFF. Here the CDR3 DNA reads TGTGCCAGCAGCCAGGACTATCCCGGGGAGCTGTTTTTT.

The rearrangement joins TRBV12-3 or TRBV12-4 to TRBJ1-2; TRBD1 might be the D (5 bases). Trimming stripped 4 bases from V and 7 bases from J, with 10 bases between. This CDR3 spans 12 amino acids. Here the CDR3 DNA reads TGTGCCAGCAGTTATCAGGGTTTTGGCTACACCTTC. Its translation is CASSYQGFGYTF.

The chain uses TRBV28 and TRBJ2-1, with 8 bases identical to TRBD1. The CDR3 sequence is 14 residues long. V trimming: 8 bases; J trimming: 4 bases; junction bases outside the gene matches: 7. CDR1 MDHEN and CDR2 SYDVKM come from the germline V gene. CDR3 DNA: TGTGCCAGCCTGACAGGGGCGAATTACAATGAGCAGTTCTTC. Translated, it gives CASLTGANYNEQFF.

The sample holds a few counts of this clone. The CDR3 protein is CASSLEASGIYNEQFF. CDR3 nucleotides: TGTGCCAGCAGCTTAGAAGCTAGCGGGATCTACAATGAGCAGTTCTTC. The V gene is TRBV7-8, the J gene TRBJ2-1; 9 bases match TRBD2. Germline values: CDR1 SGHVS, CDR2 FQNEAQ. The V gene end was trimmed by 1 base and the J gene end by 3 bases; junction bases not matched to a gene: 4. The CDR3 length is 16 residues.

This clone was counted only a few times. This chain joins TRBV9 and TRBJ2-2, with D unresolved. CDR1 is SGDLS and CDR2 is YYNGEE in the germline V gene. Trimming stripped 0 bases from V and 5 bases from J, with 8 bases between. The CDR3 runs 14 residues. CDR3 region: CASSVVAKTGELFF. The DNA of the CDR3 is TGTGCCAGCAGCGTAGTAGCTAAAACCGGGGAGCTGTTTTTT. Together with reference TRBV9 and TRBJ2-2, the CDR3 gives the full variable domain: DSGVTQTPKHLITATGQRVTLRCSPRSGDLSVYWYQQSLDQGLQFLIQYYNGEERAKGNILERFSAQQFPDLHSELNLSSLELGDSALYFCASSVVAKTGELFFGEGSRLTVL.

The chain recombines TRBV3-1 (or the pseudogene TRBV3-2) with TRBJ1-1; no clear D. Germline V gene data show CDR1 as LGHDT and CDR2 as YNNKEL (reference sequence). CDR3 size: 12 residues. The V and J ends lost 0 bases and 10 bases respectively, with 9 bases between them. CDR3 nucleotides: TGTGCCAGCAGCCAAGAGGAGGGCCCAGCTTTCTTT. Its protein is CASSQEEGPAFF.

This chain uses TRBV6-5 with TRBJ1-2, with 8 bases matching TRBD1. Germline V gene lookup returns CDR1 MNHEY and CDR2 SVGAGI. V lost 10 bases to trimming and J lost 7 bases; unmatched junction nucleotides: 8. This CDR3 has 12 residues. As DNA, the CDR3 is TGTGCCACGAAGGACAGGGAGGCTGGCTACACCTTC. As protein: CATKDREAGYTF.

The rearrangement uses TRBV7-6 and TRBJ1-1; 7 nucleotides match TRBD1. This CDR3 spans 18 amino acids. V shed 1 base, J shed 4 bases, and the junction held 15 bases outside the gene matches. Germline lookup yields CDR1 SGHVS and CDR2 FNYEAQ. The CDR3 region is CASSLEAGGLARGTEAFF. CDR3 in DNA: TGTGCCAGCAGCTTAGAGGCAGGGGGATTGGCCCGGGGCACTGAAGCTTTCTTT.

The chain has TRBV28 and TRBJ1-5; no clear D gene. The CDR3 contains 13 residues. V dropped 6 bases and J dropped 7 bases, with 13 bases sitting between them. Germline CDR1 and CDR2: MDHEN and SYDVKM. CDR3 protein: CASRPDRHQPQHF. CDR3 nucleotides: TGTGCCAGCAGACCCGACCGGCACCAGCCCCAGCATTTT.